A selection of T cell receptor beta chains follows, all from one sample in a study of blood T cell repertoires in COVID-19. The table came from immunoSEQ multiplex PCR; TCRdb's copy has only in-frame clones and leaves some out. The sample has 100,000 to 120,000 clones, 85% seen once. What was sequenced was peripheral blood. Every receptor here comes from a human donor in a cohort sampled during active COVID-19. The conserved cysteine and the conserved F or W are not part of the CDR3 here.

>TRBV6-5|TRBJ2-7
ASRDRQGEYEQY
>TRBV11-2|TRBJ2-3
ASSLVAGITDTQY
>TRBV5-6|TRBJ1-6
ASSLGTTDSPLH
>TRBV14|TRBJ2-1
ASTPQGWGEQF
>TRBV19|TRBJ2-1
ASSNQGARNEQF
>TRBV6-2/TRBV6-3|TRBJ2-2
ASSFPGNSYTGELF
>TRBV7-7|TRBJ2-7
ASSSSGTGMQY
>TRBV6-5|TRBJ1-6
ATRLGGERSPLH
>TRBV6-5|TRBJ1-5
ASEGQSNQPQH
>TRBV6-1|TRBJ2-1
ASSEDRVNEQF
>TRBV6-6|TRBJ2-1
ASSQNRGNNEQF
>TRBV7-2|TRBJ2-1
ASSSSAGGLEQF
>TRBV6-5|TRBJ1-6
AGDPGQGNSPLH
>TRBV5-1|TRBJ2-2
ASAPLGQLNTGELF
>TRBV3-1/TRBV3-2|TRBJ1-2
ASSPVPGQGFHYGYT
>TRBV6-5|TRBJ2-2
ATQGTPMNTGELF
>TRBV7-9|TRBJ2-1
ASSPTQAKYEQF
>TRBV9|TRBJ1-3
ASSQRDSSGNTIY
>TRBV6-2/TRBV6-3|TRBJ1-2
ASSREGYGYT
>TRBV6-6|TRBJ2-1
ASSYARTHYNEQF
>TRBV28|TRBJ1-1
ASSLRQGRGNTEAF
>TRBV6-1|TRBJ2-7
ASSEAFGGGIILHEQY
>TRBV6-6|TRBJ1-2
ASSYSQGAVYGYT
>TRBV5-4|TRBJ2-3
ATPGWGRLNTDTQY
>TRBV19|TRBJ2-7
ASSPTGDEQY
>TRBV5-5|TRBJ1-6
ASSFAGTSNSPLH
>TRBV13|TRBJ1-5
ASSPMTVDQPQH
>TRBV7-2|TRBJ2-3
ASSPEAGGTDTQY
>TRBV2|TRBJ1-1
ASSEWASEAF
>TRBV15|TRBJ2-7
ATSDQGYEQY
>TRBV6-5|TRBJ1-2
ASSSPQQGNYGYT
>TRBV19|TRBJ2-7
ASSISGVTYEQY
>TRBV10-3|TRBJ1-5
AITDRGGQPQH
>TRBV9|TRBJ2-1
ASSVALGGGLDNEQF
>TRBV9|TRBJ2-3
ASSVGFSEWSDTQY
>TRBV19|TRBJ2-2
ASADNSNTGELF
>TRBV15|TRBJ1-2
ATSRDFAAPDYGYT
>TRBV5-1|TRBJ1-5
ASTFTQGARSNQPQH
>TRBV6-6|TRBJ1-1
ASSMGQDTEAF
>TRBV21-1|TRBJ2-7
ASSKDVMYRTPYEQY
>TRBV6-5|TRBJ2-1
ASVRFDEQF
>TRBV3-1/TRBV3-2|TRBJ1-5
ASSHLGGDQPQH
>TRBV7-2|TRBJ1-5
ASSFGTGVMSNQPQH
>TRBV7-2|TRBJ1-4
ASSSGQGPPLEKLF
>TRBV27|TRBJ1-6
ASRAGHSSYNSPLH